Presented here are 26 T cell receptor beta chains from one specimen sequenced in a study of Ad26.COV2.S vaccination and SARS-CoV-2 variants. This table comes from immunoSEQ multiplex PCR, and its TCRdb copy is limited to in-frame clones, with some not included. Among approximately 350,000 clones listed, roughly 91% were seen once. Treatment: 19 received Ad26.COV2.S at low or high dose, single or two shots; about 5 received placebo; per-sample allocation not given. Day 63 after the first injection of vaccine or placebo was the sampling time. The source material was peripheral blood, sampled in a trial of Ad26.COV2.S vaccine versus placebo. The receptors here all came from a person aged 18 to 59 who received the Ad26.COV2.S COVID-19 vaccine or a placebo.

The J gene is TRBJ2-2, the V gene TRBV9; possibly TRBD1 for D (5 bases). CDR3 size: 14 residues. Germline CDR1 and CDR2: SGDLS and YYNGEE. V lost 2 bases and J lost 4, with 9 bases in between. In DNA form, the CDR3 reads TGTGCCAGCAGCGTGGACACGGGCACCGGGGAGCTGTTTTTT. Residues: CASSVDTGTGELFF. The full variable domain, with the rest looked up from reference TRBV9 and TRBJ2-2, is DSGVTQTPKHLITATGQRVTLRCSPRSGDLSVYWYQQSLDQGLQFLIQYYNGEERAKGNILERFSAQQFPDLHSELNLSSLELGDSALYFCASSVDTGTGELFFGEGSRLTVL.

This chain links TRBV19 with TRBJ2-7; 7 bases map to TRBD1. CDR3 length: 14 residues. In germline, CDR1 is LNHDA, CDR2 SQIVND (reference sequence). V was clipped by 6 bases and J by 0 bases; unmatched bases: 5. As DNA, the CDR3 is TGTGCCAGTAGCGGGACAGCCAGCTCCTACGAGCAGTACTTC. Translating gives CASSGTASSYEQYF.

CDR3 protein: CASSADSGGTGELFF. CDR3 in DNA: TGTGCCAGCAGTGCCGATAGCGGGGGGACCGGGGAGCTGTTTTTT. The V and J genes are TRBV2 and TRBJ2-2, with 10 bases that match TRBD2. V gave up 4 bases and J gave up 5 bases; unmatched junction bases: 4. CDR1 and CDR2 (germline): SNHLY, FYNNEI. The CDR3 contains 15 residues.

This chain connects TRBV19 to TRBJ1-1; TRBD1 aligns across 12 bases. Trimming at V came to 7 bases and at J to 6 bases, leaving 9 bases not matched to a gene. Germline V gene sequence: CDR1 LNHDA, CDR2 SQIVND (reference sequence). The CDR3 sequence is 15 residues long. The CDR3 loop reads CASIGGRDRGPEAFF. The CDR3 region has the DNA TGTGCCAGTATCGGTGGGCGGGACAGGGGGCCTGAAGCTTTCTTT. The entire variable domain, with the rest obtained from reference TRBV19 and TRBJ1-1, is as follows: DGGITQSPKYLFRKEGQNVTLSCEQNLNHDAMYWYRQDPGQGLRLIYYSQIVNDFQKGDIAEGYSVSREKKESFPLTVTSAQKNPTAFYLCASIGGRDRGPEAFFGQGTRLTVV.

The chain joins TRBV6-5 to TRBJ1-2, with D unclear. Trimming removed 7 bases at V and 0 bases at J, with 15 bases between. In germline, CDR1 is MNHEY, CDR2 SVGAGI. The CDR3 is 15 residues long. CDR3 amino acids: CASKLTRMANYGYTF. CDR3 in DNA: TGTGCCAGCAAGTTGACAAGAATGGCTAACTATGGCTACACCTTC.

This clone appeared once. J is TRBJ1-6 and V is TRBV18, with a possible D match to TRBD1 (6 bases). Trimming shortened V by 1 base and J by 6 bases, and 10 bases separated the two germline ends. The CDR3 length is 15 residues. Germline lookup yields CDR1 KGHSH and CDR2 LQKENI. CDR3 residues: CASSPRGQTNSPLHF. The CDR3 coding sequence is TGTGCCAGCTCACCACGTGGACAGACTAATTCACCCCTCCACTTT.

The chain is built from TRBV25-1 and TRBJ1-2; perhaps TRBD1 as D (6 bases). The CDR3 is 15 residues long. Deletions cut 3 bases from V and 4 bases from J, with 15 bases between. The germline V gene has CDR1 MGHDK and CDR2 SYGVNS. The CDR3 nucleotides are TGTGCCAGCAGTGACCCAGGGGAGATCTTCTATGGCTACACCTTC. It specifies CASSDPGEIFYGYTF.

The rearrangement uses TRBV19 and TRBJ1-1; no reliable D call. Germline V CDR1 and CDR2: LNHDA, SQIVND (reference sequence). Deletions cut 5 bases from V and 2 bases from J, with 6 bases between. The CDR3 is made up of 12 amino acids. This chain's CDR3 is CASSPLNTEAFF. In nucleotides, the CDR3 is TGTGCCAGTAGTCCCCTCAACACTGAAGCTTTCTTT.

V and J are TRBV30 and TRBJ1-5; D remains ambiguous. Deletions cut 2 bases from V and 4 bases from J, with 6 bases between. This CDR3 is built from 12 residues. Per germline, CDR1 GTSNPN and CDR2 SVGIG (reference sequence). CDR3: CAWSYGNQPQHF. In nucleotides, the CDR3 is TGTGCCTGGAGTTACGGGAATCAGCCCCAGCATTTT. The full variable domain, with the rest looked up from reference TRBV30 and TRBJ1-5, is SQTIHQWPATLVQPVGSPLSLECTVEGTSNPNLYWYRQAAGRGLQLLFYSVGIGQISSEVPQNLSASRPQDRQFILSSKKLLLSDSGFYLCAWSYGNQPQHFGDGTRLSIL.

The rearrangement links TRBV4-1 to TRBJ1-4; 7 bases are shared with TRBD1. The CDR3 sequence is 16 residues long. Per the germline V gene, CDR1 is MGHRA and CDR2 is YSYEKL. J lost 8 bases, V lost 5 bases, and 14 bases had no gene match. The CDR3 spells CASSSQEDLQGEKLFF. CDR3 bases: TGCGCCAGCAGCAGCCAAGAGGACTTACAGGGGGAAAAACTGTTTTTT.

This chain links TRBV18 with TRBJ1-2; the D is unclear. Trimming removed 3 bases from V and 0 bases from J, with 17 bases in between. The CDR3 is 17 amino acids. Germline CDR1 is KGHSH and CDR2 is LQKENI. In nucleotides, the CDR3 is TGTGCCAGCTCACCTTTGTGGAAACCGCGACCTAACTATGGCTACACCTTC. The encoded protein is CASSPLWKPRPNYGYTF.

This chain connects TRBV11-2 to TRBJ2-2, with D perhaps matching TRBD1 (6 bases). CDR3 length: 15 amino acids. Trimming removed 6 bases at V and 3 bases at J, with 14 bases between. The germline V gene encodes CDR1 SGHAT and CDR2 FQNNGV. The DNA for the CDR3 is TGTGCCAGCAGTGTGGGGCAGGGGTACACCGGGGAGCTGTTTTTT. As protein: CASSVGQGYTGELFF.

This rearrangement joins TRBV20-1 to TRBJ1-4; D gene ambiguous. CDR1 and CDR2 from the germline V gene are DFQATT and SNEGSKA (reference sequence). V lost 3 bases and J lost 6, with 11 bases in between. This CDR3 comprises 13 residues. Here the CDR3 DNA reads TGCAGTGCTAGTGTTTCAGGAGATGAAAAACTGTTTTTT. This gives the protein CSASVSGDEKLFF.

This clone was observed a few times. The V call is TRBV2, the J call TRBJ2-7; no clear D gene. Germline CDR1 SNHLY, CDR2 FYNNEI. The V end was cut by 4 bases, the J end by 6 bases, with 10 bases between. The CDR3 totals 12 residues. CDR3 sequence: CASSGPMGEQYF. The CDR3 coding sequence is TGTGCCAGCAGTGGACCAATGGGCGAGCAGTACTTC.

This rearrangement joins TRBV27 to TRBJ1-2, with D perhaps matching TRBD1 (5 bases). The CDR3 totals 13 residues. Germline V gene lookup returns CDR1 MNHEY and CDR2 SMNVEV (reference sequence). Trimming took 6 bases from V and 4 from J, leaving 12 bases between them. The CDR3 sequence: CASSVGRGYGYTF. The CDR3 bases are TGTGCCAGCAGCGTCGGGAGGGGCTATGGCTACACCTTC.

The chain carries TRBV6-5 and TRBJ1-1; maybe TRBD1 (5 bases). Germline V CDR1 and CDR2: MNHEY, SVGAGI. V lost 4 bases, J lost 5 bases, and 17 bases lay in between. CDR3 length: 15 amino acids. CDR3 coding DNA: TGTGCCAGCAGTTTTCAGTTTGGGGCGGGGACTGAAGCTTTCTTT. This translates into CASSFQFGAGTEAFF.

The chain has TRBV19 and TRBJ2-7, with D possibly being TRBD2 (7 bases). This CDR3 region has 14 residues. Per the germline V gene, CDR1 is LNHDA and CDR2 is SQIVND (reference sequence). Deletions cut 3 bases from V and 7 bases from J, with 16 bases between. In DNA form, the CDR3 reads TGTGCCAGTAGTATTGGGCCAGGGGAGGGAGAGCAGTACTTC. This encodes CASSIGPGEGEQYF. The whole variable domain, remainder taken from reference TRBV19 and TRBJ2-7, is DGGITQSPKYLFRKEGQNVTLSCEQNLNHDAMYWYRQDPGQGLRLIYYSQIVNDFQKGDIAEGYSVSREKKESFPLTVTSAQKNPTAFYLCASSIGPGEGEQYFGPGTRLTVT.

The rearrangement joins TRBV3-1 (or the pseudogene TRBV3-2) to TRBJ1-2; 8 nucleotides match TRBD1. The CDR3 consists of 17 residues. Germline assignment: CDR1 LGHDT and CDR2 YNNKEL (reference sequence). V was pared by 0 bases and J by 8 bases, with 14 bases of the junction left unmatched. The CDR3 sequence: CASSQDSGQGGTGGYTF. CDR3 DNA sequence: TGTGCCAGCAGCCAAGATAGCGGACAGGGAGGGACGGGGGGCTACACCTTC.

The chain is built from TRBV10-3 and TRBJ2-3, with 12 bases lining up with TRBD2. The ends lost 6 bases at V and 4 bases at J; junction bases unmatched: 8. The CDR3 spans 16 residues. Germline V gene data show CDR1 as ENHRY and CDR2 as SYGVKD. Here the CDR3 DNA reads TGTGCCATCAGATCTAGCGGGGGGGCCGTCGCAGATACGCAGTATTTT. It encodes CAIRSSGGAVADTQYF.

This chain uses TRBV7-9 with TRBJ2-5; D possibly corresponds to TRBD2 (6 bases). With 4 bases removed from V and 1 base from J, the gap between germline ends came to 16 bases. This CDR3 region has 16 residues. Germline V CDR1 and CDR2: SEHNR, FQNEAQ (reference sequence). The DNA for the CDR3 is TGTGCCAGCAGCTCTAGGGCCGGGGGACTCCAAGAGACCCAGTACTTC. Translating gives CASSSRAGGLQETQYF.

The CDR3 nucleotides are TGTGCCAGCAGCTCAACAGGGGGCGCGGGGCAGCCCCAGCATTTT. Translation: CASSSTGGAGQPQHF. This chain connects TRBV7-6 to TRBJ1-5; 9 bases match TRBD1. The CDR3 runs to 15 residues. The germline V gene encodes CDR1 SGHVS and CDR2 FNYEAQ. V dropped 4 bases and J dropped 7; count of bases not matched to a gene: 8. The entire variable domain, with the rest obtained from reference TRBV7-6 and TRBJ1-5, is as follows: GAGVSQSPRYKVTKRGQDVALRCDPISGHVSLYWYRQALGQGPEFLTYFNYEAQQDKSGLPNDRFSAERPEGSISTLTIQRTEQRDSAMYRCASSSTGGAGQPQHFGDGTRLSIL.

A remark on this clone: The germline gene is not matched at one end of the junction; a read error may be the cause. J is TRBJ1-2 and V is TRBV2; D unresolved. The CDR3 is 11 amino acids. CDR1 is SNHLY and CDR2 is FYNNEI in the germline V gene. The CDR3 loop reads CASTLRPRISF. The CDR3 coding sequence is TGTGCCAGCACCTTACGGCCACGAATTTCCTTC.

The rearrangement links TRBV10-3 to TRBJ2-2; TRBD1 or TRBD2 may be the D gene (5 bases each). Germline loops: CDR1 ENHRY, CDR2 SYGVKD. There are 15 residues in the CDR3. The V gene lost 2 bases and the J gene lost 5 bases, with 12 bases spanning the gap. The CDR3 region has the DNA TGTGCCATCAGTGAGGCTGAGGGGCCGACCGGGGAGCTGTTTTTT. It specifies CAISEAEGPTGELFF.

This chain uses TRBV30 with TRBJ2-7; TRBD2 aligns across 8 bases. CDR3 length: 14 residues. The ends lost 3 bases at V and 2 bases at J; junction bases unmatched: 6. Germline CDR1 GTSNPN, CDR2 SVGIG (reference sequence). CDR3 coding DNA: TGTGCCTGGAGCCCACTAGCGGCGACCTACGAGCAGTACTTC. Translating gives CAWSPLAATYEQYF.

V is TRBV7-6 and J is TRBJ1-2, with D maybe TRBD1 (6 bases). The V and J ends lost 5 bases and 8 bases respectively, with 15 bases between them. The germline V gene has CDR1 SGHVS and CDR2 FNYEAQ. The CDR3 extends over 13 amino acids. Here the CDR3 DNA reads TGTGCCAGCAGCGACGGGGGGGCGCGAGGCTACACCTTC. Translated: CASSDGGARGYTF.

The chain is built from TRBV5-6 and TRBJ1-2, with D hard to call. This CDR3 is 13 amino acids long. Germline CDR1 reads SGHDT; CDR2 reads YYEEEE. Trimming took 0 bases from V and 8 from J, leaving 11 bases between them. The CDR3 here is CASSLDDYSGYTF. The CDR3 DNA sequence: TGTGCCAGCAGCTTGGATGACTACTCGGGCTACACCTTC.